This entry describes one TCR beta chain. This specimen belongs to a study of identical twins. TCRdb independently ran MiXCR on the 5' RACE reads; one entry per CDR3 protein. The data show hundreds of thousands of distinct CDR3 sequences, under 9% seen once. The CDR3 spans 13 residues. Trimming took off 2 bases at V and 7 bases at J, with 9 bases between the two ends. These same data were also listed under a study on yellow fever vaccine responses in identical twins.

The rearrangement links TRBV12-3 or TRBV12-4 to TRBJ2-1; D is ambiguous. The sequence was collected from a woman aged 18 to 35 in good health. Input material: memory (CD45RO+) T cells sorted from blood. The CDR3 DNA reads as TGTGCCAGCAGTTTAATTCTGTTGAATGAGCAGTTCTTC. Translating gives CASSLILLNEQFF.